Listed below are T cell receptor beta chains from one sample, sequenced in a study of blood T cell repertoires in COVID-19. The data were produced by immunoSEQ multiplex PCR, yet TCRdb's version contains in-frame clones alone and is incomplete. The sample lists 200,000 to 300,000 clones; 87% were seen once. The sequenced sample was peripheral blood. The receptors derive from a woman in her forties or fifties with acute or convalescent COVID-19. CDR3s include the opening cysteine and the closing phenylalanine or tryptophan. The D gene is left open where the match is weak. Clone size is given for some rows only: seen once, a few or many times, or a class if the clone is expanded.

.	13	TRBJ2-7	TRBV2	.	CASYGAGYYEQYF	TGTGCCAGCTATGGGGCAGGGTATTACGAGCAGTACTTC
.	12	TRBJ2-1	TRBV28	.	CASSRLTDEQFF	TGTGCCAGCAGCCGCCTCACGGATGAGCAGTTCTTC
.	12	TRBJ1-2	TRBV29-1	.	CSVRIRGAGYTF	TGCAGCGTTAGGATTCGTGGGGCGGGCTACACCTTC
.	14	TRBJ2-3	TRBV20-1	TRBD2	CSASLPGGTDTQYF	TGCAGTGCTAGTCTTCCCGGGGGGACAGATACGCAGTATTTT
.	15	TRBJ2-7	TRBV5-1	TRBD1	CASSDGTGISYEQYF	TGCGCCAGCAGCGACGGGACAGGGATTTCGTACGAGCAGTACTTC
few	13	TRBJ2-5	TRBV9	.	CASSGTLQETQYF	TGTGCCAGCAGCGGGACTCTGCAAGAGACCCAGTACTTC
.	14	TRBJ1-5	TRBV18	.	CASSPSGDNQPQHF	TGTGCCAGCTCACCGTCGGGAGATAATCAGCCCCAGCATTTT
.	13	TRBJ1-1	TRBV6-5	.	CASRPDTYTEAFF	TGTGCCAGCCGTCCTGACACGTACACTGAAGCTTTCTTT
.	18	TRBJ2-6	TRBV19	TRBD2	CASSRVGRAGSGANVLTF	TGTGCCAGTAGTAGGGTCGGGAGGGCTGGTTCTGGGGCCAACGTCCTGACTTTC
.	13	TRBJ1-6	TRBV12-3/TRBV12-4	.	CASSLQGNSPLHF	TGTGCCAGCAGTTTACAGGGGAATTCACCCCTCCACTTT
.	16	TRBJ1-5	TRBV7-2	.	CASSSRGFWSNQPQHF	TGTGCCAGCAGCTCACGGGGATTTTGGAGCAATCAGCCCCAGCATTTT
once	14	TRBJ2-7	TRBV27	TRBD2	CASSLALAGREQYF	TGTGCCAGCAGTTTAGCACTAGCGGGACGCGAGCAGTACTTC
once	16	TRBJ2-3	TRBV27	TRBD2	CASTSPGRAGTDTQYF	TGTGCCAGCACCTCCCCGGGGAGGGCCGGCACAGATACGCAGTATTTT
.	17	TRBJ2-1	TRBV28	.	CASSLTRWGESYNEQFF	TGTGCCAGCAGTTTAACTCGGTGGGGGGAATCCTACAATGAGCAGTTCTTC
.	15	TRBJ1-6	TRBV14	.	CASSQGQGRNSPLHF	TGTGCCAGCAGCCAGGGGCAGGGCCGGAATTCACCCCTCCACTTT
once	17	TRBJ2-2	TRBV11-2	TRBD1	CASSSGQGRGSPGELFF	TGTGCCAGCAGCTCGGGACAGGGGCGCGGTTCGCCCGGGGAGCTGTTTTTT
few	16	TRBJ2-2	TRBV18	.	CASSPQREVSTGELFF	TGTGCCAGCTCACCACAGAGGGAAGTGTCCACCGGGGAGCTGTTTTTT
.	15	TRBJ2-1	TRBV7-3	TRBD2	CASSPQGLAENEQFF	TGTGCCAGCAGCCCCCAAGGACTAGCGGAGAATGAGCAGTTCTTC
.	14	TRBJ1-6	TRBV6-4	.	CASSATSDSRSLHF	TGTGCCAGCAGTGCGACCTCGGACAGTCGCTCCCTCCACTTT
.	12	TRBJ1-6	TRBV7-9	.	CASSPDNSPLHF	TGTGCCAGCAGCCCTGATAATTCACCCCTCCACTTT
.	16	TRBJ2-2	TRBV9	.	CASSVARAGNTGELFF	TGTGCCAGCAGCGTAGCTCGAGCGGGGAACACCGGGGAGCTGTTTTTT
.	16	TRBJ2-2	TRBV5-6	.	CASSPTNWGRTGELFF	TGTGCCAGCAGCCCAACTAATTGGGGCCGCACCGGGGAGCTGTTTTTT
few	21	TRBJ2-7	TRBV5-1	TRBD2	CASSLLPGLAGAAILGYEQYF	TGCGCCAGCAGCTTGTTACCGGGACTAGCGGGAGCAGCGATCTTGGGCTACGAGCAGTACTTC
.	16	TRBJ2-3	TRBV24-1	TRBD2	CATSDFSGRVTDTQYF	TGTGCCACCAGTGATTTCAGCGGGAGGGTCACGGATACGCAGTATTTT
.	15	TRBJ2-2	TRBV19	.	CAIPYRSTNTGELFF	TGTGCCATACCGTACAGGTCTACGAACACCGGGGAGCTGTTTTTT
.	16	TRBJ2-3	TRBV7-2	TRBD2	CASSLWSSGSSNTQYF	TGTGCCAGCAGCTTATGGTCTAGCGGGAGCTCAAATACGCAGTATTTT
.	14	TRBJ2-7	TRBV7-2	.	CASSTRGGAGEQYF	TGTGCCAGCAGCACCCGTGGGGGGGCCGGCGAGCAGTACTTC
.	15	TRBJ2-7	TRBV6-5	TRBD1	CASSNPGQGSNEQYF	TGTGCCAGCAGCAATCCGGGACAGGGTAGCAACGAGCAGTACTTC
.	12	TRBJ1-1	TRBV18	.	CASSPQGTEAFF	TGTGCCAGCTCGCCCCAGGGGACTGAAGCTTTCTTT
.	14	TRBJ2-7	TRBV7-9	TRBD2	CASSYHGTRDEQYF	TGTGCCAGCAGCTATCACGGGACTAGAGACGAGCAGTACTTC
.	15	TRBJ1-3	TRBV25-1	TRBD1	CASGHRTGPGNTIYF	TGTGCCAGCGGACATCGGACAGGGCCTGGAAACACCATATATTTT
once	15	TRBJ2-3	TRBV7-3	TRBD2	CASRLAGGPVDTQYF	TGTGCCAGCAGGTTAGCGGGAGGGCCTGTAGATACGCAGTATTTT
.	15	TRBJ1-2	TRBV6-5	TRBD1	CASSPPLTGVYGYTF	TGTGCCAGCAGCCCGCCCCTAACAGGGGTATATGGCTACACCTTC
few	12	TRBJ1-5	TRBV6-5	.	CASRQGRQPQHF	TGTGCCAGCAGACAGGGTCGACAGCCCCAGCATTTT
.	13	TRBJ1-1	TRBV28	.	CASSLLARAEAFF	TGTGCCAGCAGTTTATTGGCCAGGGCTGAAGCTTTCTTT